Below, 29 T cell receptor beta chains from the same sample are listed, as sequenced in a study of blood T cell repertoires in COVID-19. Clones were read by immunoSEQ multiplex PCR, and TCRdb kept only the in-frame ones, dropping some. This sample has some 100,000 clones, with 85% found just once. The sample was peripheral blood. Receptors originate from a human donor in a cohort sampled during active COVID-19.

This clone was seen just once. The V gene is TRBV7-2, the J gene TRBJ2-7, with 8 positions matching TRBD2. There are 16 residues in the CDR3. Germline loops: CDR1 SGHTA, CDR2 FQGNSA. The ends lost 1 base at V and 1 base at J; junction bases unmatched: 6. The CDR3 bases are TGTGCCAGCAGCTTAGTGGGCGGGGGGACTTCCTACGAGCAGTACTTC. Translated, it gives CASSLVGGGTSYEQYF.

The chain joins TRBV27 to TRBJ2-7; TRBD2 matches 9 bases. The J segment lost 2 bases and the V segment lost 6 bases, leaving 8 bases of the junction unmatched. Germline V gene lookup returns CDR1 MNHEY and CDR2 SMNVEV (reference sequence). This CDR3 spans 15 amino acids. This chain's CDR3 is CASSPGLARTYEQYF. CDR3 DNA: TGTGCCAGCAGCCCAGGACTAGCGAGGACCTACGAGCAGTACTTC.

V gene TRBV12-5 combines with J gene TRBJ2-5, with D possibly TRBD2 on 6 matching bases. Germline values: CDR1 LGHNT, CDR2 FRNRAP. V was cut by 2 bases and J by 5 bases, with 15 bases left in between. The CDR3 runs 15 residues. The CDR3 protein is CASGLFVRDLETQYF. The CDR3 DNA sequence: TGTGCTAGTGGTTTGTTTGTGAGGGACTTGGAGACCCAGTACTTC.

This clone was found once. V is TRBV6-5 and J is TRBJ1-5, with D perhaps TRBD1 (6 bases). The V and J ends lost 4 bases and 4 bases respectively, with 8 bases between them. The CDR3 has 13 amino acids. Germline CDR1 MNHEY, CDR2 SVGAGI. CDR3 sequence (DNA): TGTGCCAGCAGTTTGGACAGAAATCAGCCCCAGCATTTT. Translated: CASSLDRNQPQHF.

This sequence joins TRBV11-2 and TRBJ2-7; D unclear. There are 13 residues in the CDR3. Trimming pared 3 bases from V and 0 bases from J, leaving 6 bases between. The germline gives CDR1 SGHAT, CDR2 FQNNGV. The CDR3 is CASSFHFSYEQYF. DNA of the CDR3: TGTGCCAGCAGCTTCCACTTCTCCTACGAGCAGTACTTC.

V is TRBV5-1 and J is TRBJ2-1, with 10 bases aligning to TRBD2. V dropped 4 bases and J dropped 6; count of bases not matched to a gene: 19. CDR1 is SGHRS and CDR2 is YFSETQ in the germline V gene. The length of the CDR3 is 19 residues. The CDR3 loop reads CASSRGRGGASGSFNEQFF. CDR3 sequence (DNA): TGCGCCAGCAGCCGAGGGCGAGGGGGGGCTAGCGGGAGTTTCAATGAGCAGTTCTTC.

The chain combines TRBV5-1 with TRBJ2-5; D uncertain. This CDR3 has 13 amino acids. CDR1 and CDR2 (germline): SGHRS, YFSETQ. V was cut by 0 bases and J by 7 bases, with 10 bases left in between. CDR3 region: CASSLENSGTQYF. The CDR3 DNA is TGCGCCAGCAGCTTGGAAAACTCTGGGACCCAGTACTTC.

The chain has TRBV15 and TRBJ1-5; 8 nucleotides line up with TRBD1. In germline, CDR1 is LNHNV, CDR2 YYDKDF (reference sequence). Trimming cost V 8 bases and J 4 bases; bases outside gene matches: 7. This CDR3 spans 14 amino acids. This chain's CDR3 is CATQLNRGNQPQHF. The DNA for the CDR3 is TGTGCCACCCAACTGAACAGGGGGAATCAGCCCCAGCATTTT.

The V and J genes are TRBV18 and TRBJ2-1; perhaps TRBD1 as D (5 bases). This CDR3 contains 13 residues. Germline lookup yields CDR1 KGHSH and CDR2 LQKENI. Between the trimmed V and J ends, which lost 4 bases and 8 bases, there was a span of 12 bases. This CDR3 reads CASSLRDIDEQFF. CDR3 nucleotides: TGTGCCAGCTCACTCAGGGATATAGATGAGCAGTTCTTC.

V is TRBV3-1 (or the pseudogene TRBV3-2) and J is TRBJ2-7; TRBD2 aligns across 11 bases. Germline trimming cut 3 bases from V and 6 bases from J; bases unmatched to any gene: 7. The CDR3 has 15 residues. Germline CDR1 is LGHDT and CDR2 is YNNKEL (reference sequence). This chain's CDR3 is CASSQAGLAVREQYF. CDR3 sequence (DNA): TGTGCCAGCAGCCAGGCGGGACTAGCGGTGCGCGAGCAGTACTTC.

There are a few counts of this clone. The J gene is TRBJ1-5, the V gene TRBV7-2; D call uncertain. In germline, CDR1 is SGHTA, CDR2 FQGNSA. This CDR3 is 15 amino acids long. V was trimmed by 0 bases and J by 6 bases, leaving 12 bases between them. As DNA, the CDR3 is TGTGCCAGCAGCTTAGCGGCAGGAGGCGGTCAGCCCCAGCATTTT. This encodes CASSLAAGGGQPQHF.

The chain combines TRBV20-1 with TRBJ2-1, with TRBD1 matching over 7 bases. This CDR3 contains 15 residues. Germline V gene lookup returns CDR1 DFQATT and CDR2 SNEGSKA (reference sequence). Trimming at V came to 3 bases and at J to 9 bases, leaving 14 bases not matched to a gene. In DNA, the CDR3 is TGCAGTGCTAGTGAGTGGGCAGGGGGTAGGGGTGAGCAGTTCTTC. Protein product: CSASEWAGGRGEQFF.

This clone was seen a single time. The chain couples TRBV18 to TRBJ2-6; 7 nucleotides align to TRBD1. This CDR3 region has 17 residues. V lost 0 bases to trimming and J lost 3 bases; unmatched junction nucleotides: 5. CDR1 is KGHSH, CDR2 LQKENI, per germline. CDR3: CASSPPTGQYGANVLTF. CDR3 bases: TGTGCCAGCTCACCACCGACAGGGCAGTATGGGGCCAACGTCCTGACTTTC.

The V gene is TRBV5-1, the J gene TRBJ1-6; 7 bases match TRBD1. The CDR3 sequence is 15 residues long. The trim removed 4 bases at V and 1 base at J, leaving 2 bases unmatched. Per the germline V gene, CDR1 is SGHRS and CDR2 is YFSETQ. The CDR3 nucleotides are TGCGCCAGCAGCGAGGGGGCTTCCTATAATTCACCCCTCCACTTT. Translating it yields CASSEGASYNSPLHF.

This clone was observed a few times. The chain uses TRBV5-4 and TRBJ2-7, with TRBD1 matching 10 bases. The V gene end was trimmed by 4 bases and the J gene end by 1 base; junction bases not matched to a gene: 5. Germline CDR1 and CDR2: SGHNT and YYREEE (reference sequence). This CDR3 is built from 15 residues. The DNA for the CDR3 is TGTGCCAGCAGCCTGGGACAGGGGCTTTCCTACGAGCAGTACTTC. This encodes CASSLGQGLSYEQYF.

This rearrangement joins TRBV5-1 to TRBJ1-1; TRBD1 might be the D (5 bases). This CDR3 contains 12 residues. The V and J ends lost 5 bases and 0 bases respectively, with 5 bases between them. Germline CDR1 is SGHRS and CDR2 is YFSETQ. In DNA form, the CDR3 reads TGCGCCAGCAGGGACATGAACACTGAAGCTTTCTTT. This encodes CASRDMNTEAFF.

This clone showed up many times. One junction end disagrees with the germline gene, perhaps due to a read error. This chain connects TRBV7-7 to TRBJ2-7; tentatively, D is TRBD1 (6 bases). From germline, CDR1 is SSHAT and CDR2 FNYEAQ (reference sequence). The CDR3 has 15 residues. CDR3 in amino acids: CASSLVLTGYHEQYF. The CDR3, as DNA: TGTGCTAGCAGCTTAGTCCTCACAGGGTACCACGAGCAGTACTTC.

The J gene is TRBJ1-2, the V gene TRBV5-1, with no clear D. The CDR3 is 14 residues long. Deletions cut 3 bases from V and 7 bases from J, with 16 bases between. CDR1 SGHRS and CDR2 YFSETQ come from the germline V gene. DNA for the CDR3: TGCGCCAGCAGCTCGGACTACTCTCTAGGTGGCTACACCTTC. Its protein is CASSSDYSLGGYTF. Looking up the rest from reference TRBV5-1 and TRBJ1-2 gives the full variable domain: KAGVTQTPRYLIKTRGQQVTLSCSPISGHRSVSWYQQTPGQGLQFLFEYFSETQRNKGNFPGRFSGRQFSNSRSEMNVSTLELGDSALYLCASSSDYSLGGYTFGSGTRLTVV.

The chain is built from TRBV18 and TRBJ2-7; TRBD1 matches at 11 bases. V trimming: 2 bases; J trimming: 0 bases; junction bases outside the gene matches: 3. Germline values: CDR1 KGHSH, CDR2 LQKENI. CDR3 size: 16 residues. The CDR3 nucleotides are TGTGCCAGCTCACCAAGGACAGGGGGCGCCTCCTACGAGCAGTACTTC. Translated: CASSPRTGGASYEQYF.

The CDR3 DNA sequence: TGCGCCAGCAGCTGGACCCAGGACGGGAATAACTATGGCTACACCTTC. It codes for CASSWTQDGNNYGYTF. The chain uses TRBV5-1 and TRBJ1-2; D gene unclear. V lost 3 bases to trimming and J lost 1 base, with 16 bases between them. This CDR3 comprises 16 residues. Germline loops: CDR1 SGHRS, CDR2 YFSETQ.

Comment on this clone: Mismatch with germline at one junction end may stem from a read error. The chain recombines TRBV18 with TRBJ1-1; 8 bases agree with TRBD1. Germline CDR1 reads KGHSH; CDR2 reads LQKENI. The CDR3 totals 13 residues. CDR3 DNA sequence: TGTGTCAGCTCCCTGACAGGGGACACTGAAGCTTTCTTT. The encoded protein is CVSSLTGDTEAFF.

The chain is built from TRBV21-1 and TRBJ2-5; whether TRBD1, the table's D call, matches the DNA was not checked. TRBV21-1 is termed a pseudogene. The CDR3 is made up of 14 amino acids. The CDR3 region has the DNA TGTGCCAGCAGTAGGGACAGGGGTAGAGAGACCCAGTACTTC. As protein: CASSRDRGRETQYF.

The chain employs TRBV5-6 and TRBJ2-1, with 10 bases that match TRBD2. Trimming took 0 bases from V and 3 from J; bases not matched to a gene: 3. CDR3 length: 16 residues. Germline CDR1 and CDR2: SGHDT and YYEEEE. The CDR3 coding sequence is TGTGCCAGCAGCTTGGCAGCGGGGGGGAACTACAATGAGCAGTTCTTC. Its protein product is CASSLAAGGNYNEQFF. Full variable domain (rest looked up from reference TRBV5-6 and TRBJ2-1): DAGVTQSPTHLIKTRGQQVTLRCSPKSGHDTVSWYQQALGQGPQFIFQYYEEEERQRGNFPDRFSGHQFPNYSSELNVNALLLGDSALYLCASSLAAGGNYNEQFFGPGTRLTVL.

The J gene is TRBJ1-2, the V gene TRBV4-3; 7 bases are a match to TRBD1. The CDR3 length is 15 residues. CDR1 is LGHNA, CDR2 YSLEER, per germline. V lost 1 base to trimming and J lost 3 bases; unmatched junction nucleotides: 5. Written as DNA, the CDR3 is TGCGCCAGCAGCCAAGTGGGGACAGCTCACTATGGCTACACCTTC. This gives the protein CASSQVGTAHYGYTF.

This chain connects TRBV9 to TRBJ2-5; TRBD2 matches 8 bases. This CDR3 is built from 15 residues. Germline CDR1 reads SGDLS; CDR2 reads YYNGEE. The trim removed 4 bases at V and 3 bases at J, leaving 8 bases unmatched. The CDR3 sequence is CASSPGRTSKETQYF. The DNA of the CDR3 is TGTGCCAGCAGCCCGGGAAGGACTAGCAAAGAGACCCAGTACTTC.

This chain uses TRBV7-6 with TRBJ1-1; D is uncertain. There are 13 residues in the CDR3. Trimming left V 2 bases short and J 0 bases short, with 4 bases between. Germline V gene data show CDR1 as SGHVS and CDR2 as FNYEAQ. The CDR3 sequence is CASSLQMNTEAFF. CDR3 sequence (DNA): TGTGCCAGCAGCTTACAGATGAACACTGAAGCTTTCTTT. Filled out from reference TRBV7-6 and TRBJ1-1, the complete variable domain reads GAGVSQSPRYKVTKRGQDVALRCDPISGHVSLYWYRQALGQGPEFLTYFNYEAQQDKSGLPNDRFSAERPEGSISTLTIQRTEQRDSAMYRCASSLQMNTEAFFGQGTRLTVV.

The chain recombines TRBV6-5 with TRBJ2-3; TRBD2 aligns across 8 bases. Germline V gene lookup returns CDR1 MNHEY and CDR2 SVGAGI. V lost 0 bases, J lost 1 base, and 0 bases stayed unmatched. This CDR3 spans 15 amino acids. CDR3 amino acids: CASSYSGGGTDTQYF. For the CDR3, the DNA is TGTGCCAGCAGTTACTCCGGGGGGGGCACAGATACGCAGTATTTT.

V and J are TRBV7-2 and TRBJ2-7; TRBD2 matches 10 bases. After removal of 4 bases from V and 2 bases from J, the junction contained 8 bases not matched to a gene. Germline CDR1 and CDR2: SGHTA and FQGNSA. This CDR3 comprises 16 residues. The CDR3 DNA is TGTGCCAGCAGCTCAACCCTAGCGGGAGTGGCCTACGAGCAGTACTTC. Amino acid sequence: CASSSTLAGVAYEQYF.

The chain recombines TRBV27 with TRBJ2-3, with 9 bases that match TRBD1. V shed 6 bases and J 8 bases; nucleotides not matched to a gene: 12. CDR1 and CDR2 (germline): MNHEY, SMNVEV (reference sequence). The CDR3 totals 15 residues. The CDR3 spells CASSPTGGGFVTQYF. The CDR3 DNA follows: TGTGCCAGCAGCCCGACAGGGGGAGGGTTTGTTACGCAGTATTTT.